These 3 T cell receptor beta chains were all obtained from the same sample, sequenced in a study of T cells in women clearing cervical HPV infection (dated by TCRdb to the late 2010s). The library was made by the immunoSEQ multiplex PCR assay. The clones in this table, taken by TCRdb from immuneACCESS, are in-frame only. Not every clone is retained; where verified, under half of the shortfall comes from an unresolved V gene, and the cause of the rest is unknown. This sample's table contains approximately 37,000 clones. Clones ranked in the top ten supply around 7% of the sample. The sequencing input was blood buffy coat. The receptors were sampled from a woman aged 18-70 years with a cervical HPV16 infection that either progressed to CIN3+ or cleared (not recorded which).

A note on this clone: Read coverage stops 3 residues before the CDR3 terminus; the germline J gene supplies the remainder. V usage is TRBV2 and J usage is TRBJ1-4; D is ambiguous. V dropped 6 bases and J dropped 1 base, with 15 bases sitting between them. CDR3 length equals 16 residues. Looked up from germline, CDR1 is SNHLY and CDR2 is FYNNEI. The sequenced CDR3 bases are TGTGCCAGCAGCCTTGGACTGGGTCGAACTAATGAAAAA. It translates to CASSLGLGRTNEK. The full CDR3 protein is CASSLGLGRTNEKLFF. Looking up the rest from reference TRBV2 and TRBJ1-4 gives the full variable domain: EPEVTQTPSHQVTQMGQEVILRCVPISNHLYFYWYRQILGQKVEFLVSFYNNEISEKSEIFDDQFSVERPDGSNFTLKIRSTKLEDSAMYFCASSLGLGRTNEKLFFGSGTQLSVL.

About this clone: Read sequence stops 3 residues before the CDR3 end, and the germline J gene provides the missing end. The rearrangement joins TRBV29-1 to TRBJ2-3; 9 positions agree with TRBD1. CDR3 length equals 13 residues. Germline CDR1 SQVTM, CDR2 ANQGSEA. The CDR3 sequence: CSVGDRVQETQYF. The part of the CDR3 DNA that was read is TGCAGCGTTGGGGACAGGGTCCAAGAGACG.

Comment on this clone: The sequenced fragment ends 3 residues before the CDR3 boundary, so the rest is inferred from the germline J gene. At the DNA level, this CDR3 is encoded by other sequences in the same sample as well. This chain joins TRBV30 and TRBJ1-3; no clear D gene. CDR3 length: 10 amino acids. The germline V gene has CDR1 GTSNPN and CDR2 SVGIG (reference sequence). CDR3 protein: CAWKGVAIYF. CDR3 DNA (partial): TGTGCCTGGAAGGGCGTCGCC.